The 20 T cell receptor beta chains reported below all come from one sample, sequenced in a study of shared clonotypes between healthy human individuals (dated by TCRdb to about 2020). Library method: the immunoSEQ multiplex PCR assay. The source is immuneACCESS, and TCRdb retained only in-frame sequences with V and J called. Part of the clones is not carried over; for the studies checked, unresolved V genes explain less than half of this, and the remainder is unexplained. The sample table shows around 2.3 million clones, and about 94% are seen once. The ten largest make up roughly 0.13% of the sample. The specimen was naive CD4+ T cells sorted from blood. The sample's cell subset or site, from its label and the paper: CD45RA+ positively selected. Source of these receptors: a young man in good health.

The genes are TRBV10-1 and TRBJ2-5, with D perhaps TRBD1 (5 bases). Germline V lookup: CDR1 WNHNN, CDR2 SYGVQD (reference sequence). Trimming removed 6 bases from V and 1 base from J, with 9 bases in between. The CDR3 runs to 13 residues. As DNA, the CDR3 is TGCGCCAGCAGCGAGACAGTCCAAGAGACCCAGTACTTC. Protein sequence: CASSETVQETQYF.

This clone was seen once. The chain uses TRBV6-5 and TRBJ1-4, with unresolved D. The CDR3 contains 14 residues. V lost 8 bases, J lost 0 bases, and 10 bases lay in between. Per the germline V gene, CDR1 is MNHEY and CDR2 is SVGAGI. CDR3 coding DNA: TGTGCCAGCGGATGGAGTGCAACTAATGAAAAACTGTTTTTT. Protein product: CASGWSATNEKLFF.

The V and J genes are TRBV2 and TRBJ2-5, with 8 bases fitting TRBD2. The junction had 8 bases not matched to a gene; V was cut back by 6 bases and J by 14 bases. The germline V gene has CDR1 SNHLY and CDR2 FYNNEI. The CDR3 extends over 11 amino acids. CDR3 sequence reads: CASRRLALIYF. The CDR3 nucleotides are TGTGCCAGCAGACGACTAGCGCTAATTTACTTC.

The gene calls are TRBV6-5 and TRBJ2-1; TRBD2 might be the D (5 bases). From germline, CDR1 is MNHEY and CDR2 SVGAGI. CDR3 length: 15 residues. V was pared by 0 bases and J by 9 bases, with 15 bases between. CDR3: CASSYSTGVRREQFF. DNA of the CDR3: TGTGCCAGCAGTTACTCGACCGGGGTCAGACGTGAGCAGTTCTTC.

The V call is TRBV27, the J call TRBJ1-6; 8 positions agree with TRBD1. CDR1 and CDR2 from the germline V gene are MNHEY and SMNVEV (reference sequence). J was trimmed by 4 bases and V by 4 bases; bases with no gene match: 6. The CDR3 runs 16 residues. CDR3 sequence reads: CASSSSRTGYNSPLHF. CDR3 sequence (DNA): TGTGCCAGCAGTTCCTCCAGGACAGGGTATAATTCACCCCTCCACTTT.

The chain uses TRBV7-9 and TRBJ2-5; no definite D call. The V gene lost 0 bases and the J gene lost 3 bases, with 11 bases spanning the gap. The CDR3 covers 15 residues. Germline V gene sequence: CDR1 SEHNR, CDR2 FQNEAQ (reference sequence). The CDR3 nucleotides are TGTGCCAGCAGCTTAGCGAAAGGACGAGAAGAGACCCAGTACTTC. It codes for CASSLAKGREETQYF.

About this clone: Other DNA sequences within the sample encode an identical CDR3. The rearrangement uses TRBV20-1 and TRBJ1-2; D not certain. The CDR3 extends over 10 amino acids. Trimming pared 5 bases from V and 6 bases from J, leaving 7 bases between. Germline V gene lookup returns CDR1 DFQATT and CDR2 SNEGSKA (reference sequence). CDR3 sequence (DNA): TGCAGTGCTCCTCAGGATGGCTACACCTTC. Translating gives CSAPQDGYTF.

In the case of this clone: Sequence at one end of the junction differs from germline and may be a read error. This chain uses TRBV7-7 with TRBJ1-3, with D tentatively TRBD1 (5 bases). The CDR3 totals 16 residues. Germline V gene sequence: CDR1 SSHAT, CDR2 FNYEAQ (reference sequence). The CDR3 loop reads CASSPGGGRGGNTIYF. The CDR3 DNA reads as TGTGCTAGCAGCCCCGGCGGGGGGAGAGGAGGAAACACCATATATTTT.

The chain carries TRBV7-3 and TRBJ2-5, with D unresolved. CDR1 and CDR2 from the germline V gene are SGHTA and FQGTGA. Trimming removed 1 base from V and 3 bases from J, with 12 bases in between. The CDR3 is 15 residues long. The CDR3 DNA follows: TGTGCCAGCAGCTTAATGGGTAGAGCAGAAGAGACCCAGTACTTC. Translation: CASSLMGRAEETQYF.

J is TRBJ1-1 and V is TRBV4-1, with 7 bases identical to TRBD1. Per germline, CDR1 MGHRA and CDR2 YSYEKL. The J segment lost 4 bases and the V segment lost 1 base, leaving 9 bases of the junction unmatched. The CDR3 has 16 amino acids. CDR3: CASSQALGGVITEAFF. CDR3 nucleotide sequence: TGCGCCAGCAGCCAAGCGTTAGGGGGCGTGATCACTGAAGCTTTCTTT.

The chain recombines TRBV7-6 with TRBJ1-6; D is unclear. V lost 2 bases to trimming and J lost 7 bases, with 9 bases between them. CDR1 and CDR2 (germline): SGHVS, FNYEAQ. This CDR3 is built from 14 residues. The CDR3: CASSLLPTNSPLHF. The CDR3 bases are TGTGCCAGCAGCTTACTTCCCACAAATTCACCCCTCCACTTT.

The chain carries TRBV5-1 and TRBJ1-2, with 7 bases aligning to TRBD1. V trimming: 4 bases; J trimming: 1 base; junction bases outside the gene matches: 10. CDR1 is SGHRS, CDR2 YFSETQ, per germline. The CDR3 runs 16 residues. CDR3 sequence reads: CASSPRGTEHNYGYTF. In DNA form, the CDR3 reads TGCGCCAGCAGCCCGAGGGGGACAGAACATAACTATGGCTACACCTTC.

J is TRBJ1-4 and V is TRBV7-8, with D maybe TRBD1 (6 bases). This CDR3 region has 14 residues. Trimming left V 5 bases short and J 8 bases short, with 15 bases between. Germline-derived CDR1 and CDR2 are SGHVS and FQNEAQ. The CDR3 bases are TGTGCCAGCAGCACGGGACACCTAGCCGAAAAACTGTTTTTT. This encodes CASSTGHLAEKLFF.

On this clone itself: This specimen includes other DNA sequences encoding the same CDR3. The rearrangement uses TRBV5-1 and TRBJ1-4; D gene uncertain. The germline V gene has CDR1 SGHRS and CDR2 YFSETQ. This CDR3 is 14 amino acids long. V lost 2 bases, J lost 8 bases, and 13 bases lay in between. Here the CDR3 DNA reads TGCGCCAGCAGCTTAGGAGGGCTGGGGGAAAAACTGTTTTTT. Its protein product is CASSLGGLGEKLFF. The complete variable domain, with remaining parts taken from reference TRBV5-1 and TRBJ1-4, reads KAGVTQTPRYLIKTRGQQVTLSCSPISGHRSVSWYQQTPGQGLQFLFEYFSETQRNKGNFPGRFSGRQFSNSRSEMNVSTLELGDSALYLCASSLGGLGEKLFFGSGTQLSVL.

The CDR3 sequence is CASSIAARPNTGELFF. CDR3 bases: TGTGCCAGTAGTATAGCTGCCCGACCGAACACCGGGGAGCTGTTTTTT. The V and J genes are TRBV19 and TRBJ2-2; D is unresolved. Germline lookup yields CDR1 LNHDA and CDR2 SQIVND (reference sequence). V was clipped by 1 base and J by 0 bases, with 9 bases between them. The CDR3 is 16 residues long.

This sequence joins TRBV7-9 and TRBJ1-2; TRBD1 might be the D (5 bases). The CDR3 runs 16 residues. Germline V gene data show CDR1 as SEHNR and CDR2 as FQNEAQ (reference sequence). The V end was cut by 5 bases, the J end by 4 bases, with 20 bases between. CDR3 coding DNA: TGTGCCAGCAGCCCGGGAACTTTGGGGGACGTCTATGGCTACACCTTC. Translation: CASSPGTLGDVYGYTF.

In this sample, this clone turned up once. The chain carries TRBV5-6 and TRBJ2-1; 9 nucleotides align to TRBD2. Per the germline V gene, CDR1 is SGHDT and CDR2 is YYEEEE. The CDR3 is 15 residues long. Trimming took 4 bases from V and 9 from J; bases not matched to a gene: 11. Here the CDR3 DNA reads TGTGCCAGCAGCCAAGAGACTAGCGGTCCCTTTGAGCAGTTCTTC. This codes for CASSQETSGPFEQFF.

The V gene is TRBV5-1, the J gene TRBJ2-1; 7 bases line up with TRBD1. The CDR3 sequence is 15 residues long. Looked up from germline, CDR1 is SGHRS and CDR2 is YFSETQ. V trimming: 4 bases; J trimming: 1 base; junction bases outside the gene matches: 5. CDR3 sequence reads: CASSETGSSYNEQFF. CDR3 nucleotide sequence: TGCGCCAGCAGCGAGACAGGGTCATCCTACAATGAGCAGTTCTTC.

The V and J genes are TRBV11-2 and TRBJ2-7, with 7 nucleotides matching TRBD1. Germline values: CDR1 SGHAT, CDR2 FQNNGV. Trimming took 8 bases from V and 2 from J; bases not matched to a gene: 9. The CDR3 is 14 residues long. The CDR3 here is CASFPGTAAYEQYF. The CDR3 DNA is TGTGCCAGCTTTCCTGGGACAGCCGCCTACGAGCAGTACTTC.

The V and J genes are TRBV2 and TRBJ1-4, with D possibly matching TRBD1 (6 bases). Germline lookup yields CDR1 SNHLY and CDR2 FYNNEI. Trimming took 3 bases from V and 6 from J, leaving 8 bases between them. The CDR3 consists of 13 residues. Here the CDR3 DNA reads TGTGCCAGCAGTGAGCCAGGGGATGAAAAACTGTTTTTT. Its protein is CASSEPGDEKLFF.